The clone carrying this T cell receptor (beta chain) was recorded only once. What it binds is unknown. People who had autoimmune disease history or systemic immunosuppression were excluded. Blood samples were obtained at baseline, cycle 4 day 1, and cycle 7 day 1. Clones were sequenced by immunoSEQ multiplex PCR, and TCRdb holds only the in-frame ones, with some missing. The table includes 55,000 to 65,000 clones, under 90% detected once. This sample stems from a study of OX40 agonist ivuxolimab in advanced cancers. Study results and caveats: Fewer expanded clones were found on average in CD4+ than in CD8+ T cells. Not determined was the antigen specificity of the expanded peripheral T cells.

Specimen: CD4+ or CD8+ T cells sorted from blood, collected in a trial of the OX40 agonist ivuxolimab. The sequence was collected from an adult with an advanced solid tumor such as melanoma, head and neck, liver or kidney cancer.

The CDR3, as DNA: TGTGCCAGCAGCTTAGGAGGTACTTCCTACAATGAGCAGTTCTTC. Translated, it gives CASSLGGTSYNEQFF. V gene TRBV7-8 combines with J gene TRBJ2-1; the D is unclear. Germline V gives CDR1 SGHVS, CDR2 FQNEAQ. Trimming shortened V by 1 base and J by 1 base, and 8 bases separated the two germline ends. CDR3 length: 15 amino acids.